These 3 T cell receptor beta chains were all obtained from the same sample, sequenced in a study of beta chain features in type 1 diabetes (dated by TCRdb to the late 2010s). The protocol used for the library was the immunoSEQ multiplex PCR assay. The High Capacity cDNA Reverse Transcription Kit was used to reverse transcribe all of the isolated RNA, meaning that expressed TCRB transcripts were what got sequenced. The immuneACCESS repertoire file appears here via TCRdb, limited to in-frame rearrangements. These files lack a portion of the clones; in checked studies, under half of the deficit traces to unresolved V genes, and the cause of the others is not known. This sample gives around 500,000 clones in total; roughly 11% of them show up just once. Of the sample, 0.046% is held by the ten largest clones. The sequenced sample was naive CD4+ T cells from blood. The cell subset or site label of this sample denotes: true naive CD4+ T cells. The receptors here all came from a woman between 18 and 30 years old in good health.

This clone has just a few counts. The CDR3 sequence: CASSLGPAREQYV. The DNA for the CDR3 is TGTGCCAGCAGCTTGGGACCTGCTCGGGAGCAGTACGTC. The genes are TRBV7-2 and TRBJ2-7; the D gene could be TRBD1 or TRBD2 (5 bases each). The CDR3 runs to 13 residues. Trimming shortened V by 3 bases and J by 7 bases, and 13 bases separated the two germline ends. Germline V CDR1 and CDR2: SGHTA, FQGNSA.

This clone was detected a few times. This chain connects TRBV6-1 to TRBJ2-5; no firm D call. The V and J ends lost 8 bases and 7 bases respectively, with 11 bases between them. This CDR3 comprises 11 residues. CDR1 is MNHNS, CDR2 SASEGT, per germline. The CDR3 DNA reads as TGTGCCAGCTGGGCCAAGTGGACCCAGTACTTC. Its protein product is CASWAKWTQYF.

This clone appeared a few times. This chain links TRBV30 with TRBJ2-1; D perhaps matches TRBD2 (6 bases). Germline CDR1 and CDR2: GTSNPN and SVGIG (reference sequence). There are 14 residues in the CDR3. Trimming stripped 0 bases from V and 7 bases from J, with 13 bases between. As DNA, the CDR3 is TGTGCCTGGAGTGTATTACGGGAGAGGAATGAGCAGTTCTTC. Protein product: CAWSVLRERNEQFF.